The rows below give T cell receptor beta chains drawn from one sample of a study of human T cells and chemical hapten exposure. TCRdb ran MiXCR on the RACE reads and lists one entry per CDR3 protein. This sample has about 34,000 distinct CDR3 sequences, with roughly 5% found just once. The sample taken for sequencing was whole blood. Receptors originate from a human donor in good health. Some clones in this sample may be carry-over from other donors' samples. Both conserved end residues are part of each CDR3. Fields, in order: clone size, V gene, D gene, J gene, CDR3 DNA, CDR3 protein. A D gene is named only where the DNA matches it firmly. Expanded clones are given a class, and other clones once, few, many or no size at all.

.	TRBV7-2	.	TRBJ2-2	TGTGCCAGCAGCTTAGCGCGTGATACCGGGGAGCTGTTTTTT	CASSLARDTGELFF
many	TRBV5-1	TRBD1	TRBJ1-1	TGCGCCAGCAGCTTGGGACAGGGAAAAGGGGCTGAAGCTTTCTTT	CASSLGQGKGAEAFF
many	TRBV9	TRBD2	TRBJ2-2	TGTGCCAGCAGCGTAGAGGGCGGGAGGAGGAACACCGGGGAGCTGTTTTTT	CASSVEGGRRNTGELFF
many	TRBV7-9	.	TRBJ2-2	TGTGCCAGCAGCCCGGACTCTGGGGGGGAGCTGTTTTTT	CASSPDSGGELFF
many	TRBV20-1	.	TRBJ1-1	TGCAGTGCTCCCGAGCGAACACTACGAGCTTTCTTT	CSAPERTLRAFF
few	TRBV6-1	TRBD1	TRBJ1-2	TGTGCCAGCAGGGGACAGGCATCCTATGGCTACACCTTC	CASRGQASYGYTF
many	TRBV6-2/TRBV6-3	.	TRBJ1-1	TGTGCCAGCAGCCGTACAGGGAACACTGAAGCTTTCTTT	CASSRTGNTEAFF
many	TRBV13	.	TRBJ1-2	TGTGCCAGCAGCCATCGGACAACAGGCTACACCTTC	CASSHRTTGYTF
many	TRBV2	TRBD1	TRBJ2-3	TGTGCCAGCAGAAGGGACAGCCTAGGACGACCAGATACGCAGTATTTT	CASRRDSLGRPDTQYF
many	TRBV6-1	.	TRBJ1-5	TGTGCCAGCGGAGGGGGACCGGGACACATGACAAATCAGCCCCAGCATTTT	CASGGGPGHMTNQPQHF
many	TRBV6-6	TRBD1	TRBJ2-7	TGTGCCAGCAGTTACTACCGGGACAGGGAGGACGAGCAGTACTTC	CASSYYRDREDEQYF
many	TRBV7-2	.	TRBJ1-1	TGTGCCAGCAGCTTAGGTTTATCGTCAGGGGCTGAAGCTTTCTTT	CASSLGLSSGAEAFF
many	TRBV7-2	.	TRBJ2-6	TGTGCCAGCCACCTTTCCTCTGGGGCCAACGTCCTGACTTTC	CASHLSSGANVLTF
many	TRBV5-1	TRBD2	TRBJ2-2	TGCGCCAGCAACCTTCAGACTAGCGGGAGTTCCGGGGAGCTGTTTTTT	CASNLQTSGSSGELFF
many	TRBV25-1	.	TRBJ1-6	TGTGCCAGCAGTCATACCCATTCACCCCTCCACTTT	CASSHTHSPLHF
many	TRBV6-6	TRBD2	TRBJ2-1	TGTGCCAGCAGTTTGGGACTAGCGGGAGGATTCAGTGAGCAGTTCTTC	CASSLGLAGGFSEQFF
many	TRBV11-2	TRBD2	TRBJ2-1	TGTGCCAGCAGCTTAATCCCCTCTACTAGCGGGGGACGGTACAATGAGCAGTTCTTC	CASSLIPSTSGGRYNEQFF
many	TRBV7-2	.	TRBJ2-3	TGTGCCAGCAGCTTAGCGGACTGGAGCACAGATACGCAGTATTTT	CASSLADWSTDTQYF
few	TRBV5-1	.	TRBJ2-7	TGCGCCAGCAGCGCGGACGGTCTCAGGGACGAGCAGTACTTC	CASSADGLRDEQYF
few	TRBV19	.	TRBJ2-7	TGTGCCAGTAGTATAGGAGGAGCTTCCCACGAGCAGTACTTC	CASSIGGASHEQYF
.	TRBV9	TRBD1	TRBJ1-5	TGTGCCAGCACCCCCACAGGGGACGATCGTCAGCCCCAGCATTTT	CASTPTGDDRQPQHF
many	TRBV5-6	.	TRBJ1-5	TGTGCCAGCAGCTTTCGTGGGGCTAGCAATCAGCCCCAGCATTTT	CASSFRGASNQPQHF
many	TRBV5-4	TRBD2	TRBJ2-3	TGTGCCAGCAGCCAGGGCGGGAGGGCCAGCACAGATACGCAGTATTTT	CASSQGGRASTDTQYF
many	TRBV29-1	.	TRBJ1-1	TGCAGCTCAAAGGAGGGTACGAACACTGAAGCTTTCTTT	CSSKEGTNTEAFF
many	TRBV20-1	.	TRBJ2-3	TGCAGTGCTAGAGCTTTCAGCGGGCTAAGCACAGATACGCAGTATTTT	CSARAFSGLSTDTQYF
few	TRBV7-2	.	TRBJ1-1	TGTGCCAGCAGCGTGACACCTCTCACTGAAGCTTTCTTT	CASSVTPLTEAFF
medium-sized	TRBV3-1	.	TRBJ2-7	TGTGCCAGCAGCCAAGGGGCCAGCGAGTCCTACGAGCAGTACTTC	CASSQGASESYEQYF
many	TRBV24-1	.	TRBJ1-5	TGTGCCACCAGTGATCAGGGAAGATGGCAGCCCCAGCATTTT	CATSDQGRWQPQHF
many	TRBV13	.	TRBJ2-7	TGTGCCAGCAGCTCCCGACAGGCCCTTTACGAGCAGTACTTC	CASSSRQALYEQYF
many	TRBV6-5	.	TRBJ1-5	TGTGCCAGCGGGACCTTTAATCAGCCCCAGCATTTT	CASGTFNQPQHF